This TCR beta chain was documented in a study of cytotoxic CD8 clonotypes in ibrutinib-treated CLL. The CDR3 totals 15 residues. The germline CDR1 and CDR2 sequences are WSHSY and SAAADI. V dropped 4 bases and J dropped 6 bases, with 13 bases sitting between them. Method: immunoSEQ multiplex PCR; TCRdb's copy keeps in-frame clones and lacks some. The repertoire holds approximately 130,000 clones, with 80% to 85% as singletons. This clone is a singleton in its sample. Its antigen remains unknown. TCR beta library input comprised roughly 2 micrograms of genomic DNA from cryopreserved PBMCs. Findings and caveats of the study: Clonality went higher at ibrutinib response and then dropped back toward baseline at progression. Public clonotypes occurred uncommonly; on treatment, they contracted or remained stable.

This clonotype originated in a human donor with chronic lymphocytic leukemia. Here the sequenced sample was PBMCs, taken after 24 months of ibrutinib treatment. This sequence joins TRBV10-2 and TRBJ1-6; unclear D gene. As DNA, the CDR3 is TGCGCCAGCAGTGTATCCGGCACCAGTAATTCACCCCTCCACTTT. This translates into CASSVSGTSNSPLHF.